These 5 T cell receptor beta chains were sequenced from one sample in a study of TIL therapy for anti-PD-1-resistant metastatic lung cancer. This was the immunoSEQ v3 assay. Clones were sequenced by immunoSEQ multiplex PCR, and TCRdb holds only the in-frame ones, with some missing. The table includes about 20,000 clones, 60% to 80% detected once. Time point given: pre-treatment sample, taken before nivolumab and TIL therapy. Specimen: blood, collected at baseline. These receptors were obtained from a person between 25 and 79 years old with non-small cell lung cancer.

In regard to this clone: In the same sample, other DNA sequences code for this CDR3. This chain connects TRBV18 to TRBJ2-5, with 10 positions matching TRBD1. The length of the CDR3 is 14 residues. Germline-derived CDR1 and CDR2 are KGHSH and LQKENI. V lost 3 bases, J lost 5 bases, and 3 bases stayed unmatched. As DNA, the CDR3 is TGTGCCAGCTCACCTGGGACAGGGGTGGAGACCCAGTACTTC. Translated, it gives CASSPGTGVETQYF.

On this clone itself: Germline is not matched at one junction end, which may reflect a read error. The chain has TRBV7-2 and TRBJ1-1; TRBD1 is a possible D gene (6 bases). The CDR3 loop spans 14 amino acids. Germline lookup yields CDR1 SGHTA and CDR2 FQGNSA. CDR3 DNA sequence: TGTGCCAACAGCTTAGCCCTGGACAGCCGAGAAGCTTTCTTT. Protein: CANSLALDSREAFF. Full variable domain (remainder filled in from reference TRBV7-2 and TRBJ1-1): GAGVSQSPSNKVTEKGKDVELRCDPISGHTALYWYRQSLGQGLEFLIYFQGNSAPDKSGLPSDRFSAERTGGSVSTLTIQRTQQEDSAVYLCANSLALDSREAFFGQGTRLTVV.

The chain links TRBV6-5 to TRBJ1-1; maybe TRBD1 (6 bases). The CDR3 contains 14 residues. V was clipped by 2 bases and J by 3 bases, with 10 bases between them. Germline V CDR1 and CDR2: MNHEY, SVGAGI. The CDR3 reads CASSYGGGYTEAFF. The DNA of the CDR3 is TGTGCCAGCAGTTACGGAGGGGGGTACACTGAAGCTTTCTTT.

The chain is built from TRBV20-1 and TRBJ1-5, with a possible D match to TRBD1 (6 bases). The V end lost 3 bases, the J end lost 6 bases, and 12 bases lay between the germline ends. The CDR3 sequence is 13 residues long. Germline CDR1 reads DFQATT; CDR2 reads SNEGSKA (reference sequence). The CDR3 nucleotides are TGCAGTGCTAGTTCAGGGGAAAGTCAGCCCCAGCATTTT. Amino acid sequence: CSASSGESQPQHF.

The chain has TRBV10-2 and TRBJ2-2, with a weak D call TRBD2 (5 bases). Germline loops: CDR1 WSHSY, CDR2 SAAADI. This CDR3 comprises 13 residues. The V end lost 7 bases, the J end lost 1 base, and 7 bases lay between the germline ends. CDR3 residues: CASTRGNTGELFF. The CDR3 bases are TGCGCCAGCACACGGGGGAACACCGGGGAGCTGTTTTTT.